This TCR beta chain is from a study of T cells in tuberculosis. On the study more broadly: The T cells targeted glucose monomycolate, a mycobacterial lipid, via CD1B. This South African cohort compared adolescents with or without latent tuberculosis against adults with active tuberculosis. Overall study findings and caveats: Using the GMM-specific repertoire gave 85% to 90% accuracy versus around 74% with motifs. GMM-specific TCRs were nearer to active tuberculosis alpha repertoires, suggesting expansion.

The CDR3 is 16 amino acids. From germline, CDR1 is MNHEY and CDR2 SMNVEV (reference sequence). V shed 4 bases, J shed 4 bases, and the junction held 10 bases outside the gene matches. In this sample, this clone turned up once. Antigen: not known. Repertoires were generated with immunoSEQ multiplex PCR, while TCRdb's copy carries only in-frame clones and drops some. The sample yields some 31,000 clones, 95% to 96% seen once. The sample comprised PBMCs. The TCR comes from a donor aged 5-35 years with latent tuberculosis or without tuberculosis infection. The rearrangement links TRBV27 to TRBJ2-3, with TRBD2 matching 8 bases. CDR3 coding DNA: TGTGCCAGCAGTTCATATAGCGGGAAAGAATCAGATACGCAGTATTTT. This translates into CASSSYSGKESDTQYF.